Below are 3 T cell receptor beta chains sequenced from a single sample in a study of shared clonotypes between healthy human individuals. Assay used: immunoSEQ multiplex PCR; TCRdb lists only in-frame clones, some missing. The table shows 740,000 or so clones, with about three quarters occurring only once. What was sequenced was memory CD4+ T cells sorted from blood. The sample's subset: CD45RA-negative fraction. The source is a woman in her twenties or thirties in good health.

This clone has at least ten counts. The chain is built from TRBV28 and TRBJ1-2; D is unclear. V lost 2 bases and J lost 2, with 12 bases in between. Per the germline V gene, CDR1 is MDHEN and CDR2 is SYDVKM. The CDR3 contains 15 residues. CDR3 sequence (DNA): TGTGCCAGCAGTTTAGCCCTATTCCTAAACTATGGCTACACCTTC. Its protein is CASSLALFLNYGYTF.

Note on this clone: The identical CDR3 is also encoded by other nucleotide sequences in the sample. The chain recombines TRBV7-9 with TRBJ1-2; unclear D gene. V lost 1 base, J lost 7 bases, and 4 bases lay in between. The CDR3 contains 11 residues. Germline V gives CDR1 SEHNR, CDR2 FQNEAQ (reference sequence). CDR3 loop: CASSLGSGYTF. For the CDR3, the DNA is TGTGCCAGCAGCTTAGGGTCTGGCTACACCTTC.

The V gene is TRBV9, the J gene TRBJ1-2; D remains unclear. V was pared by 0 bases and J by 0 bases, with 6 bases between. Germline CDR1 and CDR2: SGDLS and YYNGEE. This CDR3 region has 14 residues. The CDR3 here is CASSVGATNYGYTF. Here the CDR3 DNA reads TGTGCCAGCAGCGTAGGAGCTACTAACTATGGCTACACCTTC.